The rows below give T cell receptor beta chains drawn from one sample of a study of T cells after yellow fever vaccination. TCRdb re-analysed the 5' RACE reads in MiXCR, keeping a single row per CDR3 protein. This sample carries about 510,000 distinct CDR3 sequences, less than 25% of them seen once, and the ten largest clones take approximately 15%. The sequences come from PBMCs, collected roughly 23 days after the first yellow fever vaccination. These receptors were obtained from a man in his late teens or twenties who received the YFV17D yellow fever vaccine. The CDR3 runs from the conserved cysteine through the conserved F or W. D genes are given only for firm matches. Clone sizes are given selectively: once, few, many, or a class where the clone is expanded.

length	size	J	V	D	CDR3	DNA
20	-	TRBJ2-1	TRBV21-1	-	CASSTRTSGGRGVWYNEQFF	TGTGCCAGCAGCACACGGACTAGCGGGGGGCGCGGTGTTTGGTACAATGAGCAGTTCTTC
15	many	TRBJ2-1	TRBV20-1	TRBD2	CSARERTSPYNEQFF	TGCAGTGCTAGAGAAAGGACTAGCCCCTACAATGAGCAGTTCTTC
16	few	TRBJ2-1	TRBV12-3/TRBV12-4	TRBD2	CASSSRKSSGVNEQFF	TGTGCCAGCAGCTCCCGAAAATCTAGCGGTGTGAATGAGCAGTTCTTC
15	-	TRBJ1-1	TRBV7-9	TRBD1	CASSFDPHRGTEAFF	TGTGCCAGCAGCTTTGATCCCCACAGGGGTACTGAAGCTTTCTTT
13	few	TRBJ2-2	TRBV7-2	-	CASSLPRTGELFF	TGTGCCAGCAGCTTACCACGGACAGGGGAGCTGTTTTTT
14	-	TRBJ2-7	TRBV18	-	CASSPKGGEYEQYF	TGTGCCAGCTCACCGAAGGGCGGGGAGTACGAGCAGTACTTC
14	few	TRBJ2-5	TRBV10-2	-	CASSESPGLETQYF	TGCGCCAGCAGTGAGTCGCCGGGATTGGAGACCCAGTACTTC
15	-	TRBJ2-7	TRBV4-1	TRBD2	CASSTGLAETYEQYF	TGCGCCAGCAGCACAGGACTAGCGGAGACTTACGAGCAGTACTTC
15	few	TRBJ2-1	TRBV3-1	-	CASSQSGLDYNEQFF	TGTGCCAGCAGCCAATCGGGACTCGACTACAATGAGCAGTTCTTC
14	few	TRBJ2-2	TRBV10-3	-	CAIRAGPLVGELFF	TGTGCCATCAGGGCGGGCCCGCTCGTCGGGGAGCTGTTTTTT
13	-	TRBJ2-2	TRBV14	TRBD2	CASSPSGGGELFF	TGTGCCAGCAGCCCCTCGGGAGGCGGGGAGCTGTTTTTT
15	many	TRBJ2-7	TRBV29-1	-	CSVDGLGSRPYEQYF	TGCAGCGTTGATGGTTTGGGATCACGACCCTACGAGCAGTACTTC
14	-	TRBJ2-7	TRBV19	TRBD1	CASKGTDRVNEQYF	TGTGCCAGTAAAGGGACGGACAGGGTAAACGAGCAGTACTTC
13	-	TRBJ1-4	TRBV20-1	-	CSASVRVDEKLFF	TGCAGTGCTAGCGTTCGGGTCGACGAAAAACTGTTTTTT
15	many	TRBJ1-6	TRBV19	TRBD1	CASSTEQGNDSPLHF	TGTGCCAGTAGTACGGAACAGGGGAATGATTCACCCCTCCACTTT
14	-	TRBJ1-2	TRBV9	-	CASSDRRGDYGYTF	TGTGCCAGCAGTGACCGGCGCGGAGACTATGGCTACACCTTC
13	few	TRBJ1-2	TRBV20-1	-	CSASRGRAYGYTF	TGCAGTGCCAGCCGGGGCAGGGCCTATGGCTACACCTTC
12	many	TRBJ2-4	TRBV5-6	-	CASSSTLNIQYF	TGTGCCAGCAGCTCAACTTTGAACATTCAGTACTTC
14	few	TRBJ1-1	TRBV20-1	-	CSAPNFRGNTEAFF	TGCAGTGCTCCAAACTTCAGGGGGAACACTGAAGCTTTCTTT
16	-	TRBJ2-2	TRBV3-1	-	CASSSIGSSNTGELFF	TGTGCCAGCAGCTCTATAGGGTCTTCGAACACCGGGGAGCTGTTTTTT
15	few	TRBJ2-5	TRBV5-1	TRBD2	CASSLRSGGEETQYF	TGCGCCAGCAGCTTGCGTAGCGGGGGAGAAGAGACCCAGTACTTC
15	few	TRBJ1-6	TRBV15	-	CATSRVGGYNSPLHF	TGTGCCACCAGCAGAGTGGGCGGTTATAATTCACCCCTCCACTTT
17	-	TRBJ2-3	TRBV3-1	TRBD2	CASSHGLAGPFTDTQYF	TGTGCCAGCAGCCACGGACTAGCGGGGCCCTTCACAGATACGCAGTATTTT
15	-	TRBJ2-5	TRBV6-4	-	CASSETGGASETQYF	TGTGCCAGCAGCGAAACCGGGGGAGCATCAGAGACCCAGTACTTC
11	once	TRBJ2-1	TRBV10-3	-	CATGNSNEQFF	TGTGCCACCGGGAATAGCAATGAGCAGTTCTTC
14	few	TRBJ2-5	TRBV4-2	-	CASSQGAIQETQYF	TGTGCCAGCAGCCAAGGTGCGATTCAAGAGACCCAGTACTTC
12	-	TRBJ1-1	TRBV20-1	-	CSAGTGSTEAFF	TGCAGTGCTGGTACAGGGTCCACTGAAGCTTTCTTT
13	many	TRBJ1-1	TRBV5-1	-	CASNDWGGTEAFF	TGCGCCAGCAACGACTGGGGCGGGACTGAAGCTTTCTTT
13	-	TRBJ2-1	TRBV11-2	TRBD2	CASSFTSGSEQFF	TGTGCCAGCAGCTTCACTAGCGGCAGTGAGCAGTTCTTC
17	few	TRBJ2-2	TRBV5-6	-	CASSSGDTSRGGGELFF	TGTGCCAGCAGCTCGGGGGACACTAGCCGAGGAGGCGGGGAGCTGTTTTTT
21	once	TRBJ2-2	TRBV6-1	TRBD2	CAISAVRVSVSSPGGTGELFF	TGTGCCATCAGTGCGGTCCGAGTTTCAGTTAGCAGCCCGGGGGGCACCGGGGAGCTGTTTTTT
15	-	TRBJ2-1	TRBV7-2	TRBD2	CASSLSLGRGIEQFF	TGTGCCAGCAGCTTAAGCCTGGGGCGGGGGATTGAGCAGTTCTTC
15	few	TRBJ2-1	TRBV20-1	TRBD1	CSASATDRGLWEQFF	TGCAGTGCTTCTGCCACCGACAGGGGGTTATGGGAGCAGTTCTTC
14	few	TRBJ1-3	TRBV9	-	CASSATDFRNTIYF	TGTGCCAGCAGCGCGACGGACTTTAGAAACACCATATATTTT
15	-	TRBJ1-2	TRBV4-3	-	CASSQDYGGWNGYTF	TGCGCCAGCAGCCAAGATTATGGGGGCTGGAATGGCTACACCTTC
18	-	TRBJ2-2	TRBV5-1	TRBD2	CASSRSPHELAHTGELFF	TGCGCCAGCAGCCGATCTCCCCACGAACTAGCGCACACCGGGGAGCTGTTTTTT
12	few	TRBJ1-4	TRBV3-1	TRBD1	CASRNRGEKLFF	TGTGCCAGCAGGAACAGGGGAGAAAAACTGTTTTTT
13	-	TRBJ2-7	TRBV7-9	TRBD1	CASSPGTVYEPYF	TGTGCCAGCAGCCCCGGGACAGTCTACGAGCCCTACTTC
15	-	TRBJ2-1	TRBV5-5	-	CASSLLGDSYNEQFF	TGTGCCAGCAGCTTGTTAGGGGACTCCTACAATGAGCAGTTCTTC
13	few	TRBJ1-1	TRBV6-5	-	CASSYSTGVKAFF	TGTGCCAGCAGTTACTCCACCGGGGTTAAAGCTTTCTTT
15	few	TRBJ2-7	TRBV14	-	CASSQDIPGLNEQYF	TGTGCCAGCAGCCAAGATATCCCGGGCCTAAACGAGCAGTACTTC
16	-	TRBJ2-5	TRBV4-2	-	CASSQGPSDAWETQYF	TGTGCCAGCAGCCAAGGGCCTTCGGACGCCTGGGAGACCCAGTACTTC
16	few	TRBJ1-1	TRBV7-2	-	CASSPSPTGLNTEAFF	TGTGCCAGCAGCCCGTCCCCCACGGGATTGAACACTGAAGCTTTCTTT
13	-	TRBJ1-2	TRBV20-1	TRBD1	CSARPTGDYGYTF	TGCAGTGCTAGACCTACAGGGGACTATGGCTACACCTTC
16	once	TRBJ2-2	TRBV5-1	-	CASSLTRGGPIRELFF	TGCGCCAGCAGCTTGACCCGCGGGGGCCCTATACGGGAGCTGTTTTTT
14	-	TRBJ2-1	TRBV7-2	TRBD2	CASNQAGYNNEQFF	TGTGCCAGCAACCAAGCGGGGTATAACAATGAGCAGTTCTTC